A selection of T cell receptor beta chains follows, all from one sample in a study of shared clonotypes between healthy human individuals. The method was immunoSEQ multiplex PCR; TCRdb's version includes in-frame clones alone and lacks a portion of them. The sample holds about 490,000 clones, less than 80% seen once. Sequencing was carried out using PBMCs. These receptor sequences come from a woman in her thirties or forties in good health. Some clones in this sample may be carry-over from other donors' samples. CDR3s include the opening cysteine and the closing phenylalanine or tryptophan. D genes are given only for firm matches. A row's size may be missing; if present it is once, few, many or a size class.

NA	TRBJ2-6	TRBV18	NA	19	TGTGCCAGCTCACCACGGGGCGCGGGGGCCGGCTCTGGGGCCAACGTCCTGACTTTC	CASSPRGAGAGSGANVLTF
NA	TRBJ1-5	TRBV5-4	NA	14	TGTGCCAGCAGCCCGGGGGGCGCGAATCAGCCCCAGCATTTT	CASSPGGANQPQHF
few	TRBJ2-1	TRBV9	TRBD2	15	TGTGCCAGCAGTCTTAGCGGGAGGGCCGCCAATGAGCAGTTCTTC	CASSLSGRAANEQFF
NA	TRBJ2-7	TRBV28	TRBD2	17	TGTGCCAGCAGAACGACTAGCGGCCGTCCTGGGTCCTACGAGCAGTACTTC	CASRTTSGRPGSYEQYF
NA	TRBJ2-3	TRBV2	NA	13	TGTGCCAGCAGTCAGGACACTTCAGATACGCAGTATTTT	CASSQDTSDTQYF
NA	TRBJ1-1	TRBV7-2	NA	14	TGTGCCAGCAGCTTATATGCCGGGAGCGCTGAAGCTTTCTTT	CASSLYAGSAEAFF
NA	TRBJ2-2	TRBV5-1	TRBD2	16	TGCGCCAGCAGCTTGGAGGCTAGCGGGTACACCGGGGAGCTGTTTTTT	CASSLEASGYTGELFF
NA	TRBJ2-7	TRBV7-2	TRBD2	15	TGTGCCAGCAGCGGCTCTAGCGGGAGTGCCTACGAGCAGTACTTC	CASSGSSGSAYEQYF
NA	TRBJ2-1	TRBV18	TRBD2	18	TGTGCCAGCTCCCGGGACAGCCCTAGCGGGAGTAGCTACAATGAGCAGTTCTTC	CASSRDSPSGSSYNEQFF
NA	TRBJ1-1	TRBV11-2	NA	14	TGTGCCAGCAGCTTATACGAGGGTAACACTGAAGCTTTCTTT	CASSLYEGNTEAFF
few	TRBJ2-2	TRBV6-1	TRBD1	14	TGTGCCAGCAGTGAAAGCAGGGGGTCCGGGGAGCTGTTTTTT	CASSESRGSGELFF
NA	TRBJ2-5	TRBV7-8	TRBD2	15	TGTGCCAGCAGCTTAGGGCTAGCGGGAGTAGGTGAGCAGTACTTC	CASSLGLAGVGEQYF
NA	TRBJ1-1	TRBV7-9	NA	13	TGTGCCAGCAGCTTCTTTTTGAACACTGAAGCTTTCTTT	CASSFFLNTEAFF
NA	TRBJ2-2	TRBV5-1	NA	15	TGCGCCAGCAGCTTGGTAGGGCTGGGCACCGGGGAGCTGTTTTTT	CASSLVGLGTGELFF
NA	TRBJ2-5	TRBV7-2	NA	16	TGTGCCAGCAGCTTTATCGACAGACTGGCGGGAGAGACCCAGTACTTC	CASSFIDRLAGETQYF
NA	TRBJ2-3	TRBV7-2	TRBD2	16	TGTGCCAGCAGCCTGCGGGGGGACTATAGAACAGATACGCAGTATTTT	CASSLRGDYRTDTQYF
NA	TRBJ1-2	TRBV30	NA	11	TGTGCCTGGAAGGGAGGCTATGGCTACACCTTC	CAWKGGYGYTF
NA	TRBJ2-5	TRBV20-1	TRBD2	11	TGCGGTAGCGGGAGGGATGGGACCCAGTACTTC	CGSGRDGTQYF
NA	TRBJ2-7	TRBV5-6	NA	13	TGTGCCAGCAGCGCGGGACAGTCCTACGAGCAGTACTTC	CASSAGQSYEQYF
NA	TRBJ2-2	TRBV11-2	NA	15	TGTGCCAGCAGCTTAGTTCAGGGGAGGACCGGGGAGCTGTTTTTT	CASSLVQGRTGELFF
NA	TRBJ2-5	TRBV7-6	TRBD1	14	TGTGCCAGCAGCTCGGGGACAGGCCAAGAGACCCAGTACTTC	CASSSGTGQETQYF
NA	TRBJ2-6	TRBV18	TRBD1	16	TGTGCCAGCTCACCACCGACAGGGTCAGGGGCCAACGTCCTGACTTTC	CASSPPTGSGANVLTF
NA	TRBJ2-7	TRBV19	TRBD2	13	TGTGCCAGTAGTATCCGGGGGGACTACGAGCAGTACTTC	CASSIRGDYEQYF
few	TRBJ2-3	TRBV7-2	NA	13	TGTGCCAGCAGCTTAGAGGGCCCAGATACGCAGTATTTT	CASSLEGPDTQYF
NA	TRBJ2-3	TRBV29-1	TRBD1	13	TGCAGCGTCGGGAACGACAGGGCAGATACGCAGTATTTT	CSVGNDRADTQYF
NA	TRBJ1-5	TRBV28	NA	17	TGTGCCAGCAGTCCCCCCACTGGGCAGCGGAGCAATCAGCCCCAGCATTTT	CASSPPTGQRSNQPQHF
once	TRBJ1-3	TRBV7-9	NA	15	TGTGCCAGCAGCATCGACTCAAGCTCTGGAAACACCATATATTTT	CASSIDSSSGNTIYF
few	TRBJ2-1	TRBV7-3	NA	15	TGTGCCAGCAGCTTAAAGCTGGGGGCTGTCAGCGAGCAGTTCTTC	CASSLKLGAVSEQFF